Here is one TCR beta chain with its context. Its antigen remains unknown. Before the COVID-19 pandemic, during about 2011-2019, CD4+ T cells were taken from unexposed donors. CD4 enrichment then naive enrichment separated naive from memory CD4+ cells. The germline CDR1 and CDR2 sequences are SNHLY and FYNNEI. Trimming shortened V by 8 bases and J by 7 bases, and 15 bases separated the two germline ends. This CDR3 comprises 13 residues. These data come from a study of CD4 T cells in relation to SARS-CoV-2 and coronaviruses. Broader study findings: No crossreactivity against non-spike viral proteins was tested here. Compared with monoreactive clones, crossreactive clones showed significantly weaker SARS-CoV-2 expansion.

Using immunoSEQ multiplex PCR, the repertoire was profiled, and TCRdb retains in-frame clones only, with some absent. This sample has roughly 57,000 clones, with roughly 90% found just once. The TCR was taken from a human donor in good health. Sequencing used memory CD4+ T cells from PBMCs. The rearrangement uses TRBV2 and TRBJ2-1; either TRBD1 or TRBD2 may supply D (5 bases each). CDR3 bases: TGTGCCAGCGGGACCCGAGGGTCAAATGAGCAGTTCTTC. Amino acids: CASGTRGSNEQFF.